Shown below are 2 T cell receptor beta chains from a single sample sequenced in a study of cytomegalovirus exposure and HLA in healthy donors. The data were produced by immunoSEQ multiplex PCR, yet TCRdb's version contains in-frame clones alone and is incomplete. The sample lists 140,000 to 150,000 clones, 94% seen once, with approximately 1.8% in the top ten. The specimen sequenced was PBMCs. The receptors stem from a young man in good health and CMV-seropositive.

The V and J genes are TRBV11-3 and TRBJ2-3; 13 nucleotides agree with TRBD2. The CDR3 loop spans 17 amino acids. Germline-derived CDR1 and CDR2 are SGHNT and YENEEA. Unmatched junction bases numbered 10, after V lost 5 bases and J lost 5 bases. CDR3 nucleotide sequence: TGTGCCAGCAGCCCCAGGACTAGCGGGAGCCGAGGAGATACGCAGTATTTT. Its protein is CASSPRTSGSRGDTQYF.

The chain combines TRBV28 with TRBJ1-1; D might be TRBD1 (5 bases). Trimming took off 3 bases at V and 11 bases at J, with 13 bases between the two ends. This CDR3 spans 12 amino acids. Germline CDR1 is MDHEN and CDR2 is SYDVKM. The chain's CDR3 is CASSLGQIGAFF. The CDR3 region has the DNA TGTGCCAGCAGTTTGGGGCAGATCGGGGCTTTCTTT.